This record looks at one TCR beta chain sequence and its context. This specimen belongs to a study of blood T cell repertoires in COVID-19. CDR3 length: 15 amino acids. V was shortened by 1 base and J by 1 base, with 10 bases between the two germline ends. CDR1 and CDR2 from the germline V gene are LGHDT and YNNKEL (reference sequence). Authors' analysis steps: It was from reference gene primer amplification that nucleated cell counts were estimated. TCRdb keeps only in-frame clones here, not all; method: immunoSEQ multiplex PCR. The V and J calls and clone size were taken over from that table, and D and trimming were inferred from the DNA. This table holds about 370,000 clones, 70% to 90% found once.

This chain joins TRBV3-1 (or the pseudogene TRBV3-2) and TRBJ1-2; no reliable D call. The specimen sequenced was peripheral blood. This TCR was recovered from a woman in her 30s with COVID-19, enrolled during active disease. CDR3: CASSQVPVVNYGYTF. DNA for the CDR3: TGTGCCAGCAGCCAAGTTCCGGTCGTTAACTATGGCTACACCTTC.